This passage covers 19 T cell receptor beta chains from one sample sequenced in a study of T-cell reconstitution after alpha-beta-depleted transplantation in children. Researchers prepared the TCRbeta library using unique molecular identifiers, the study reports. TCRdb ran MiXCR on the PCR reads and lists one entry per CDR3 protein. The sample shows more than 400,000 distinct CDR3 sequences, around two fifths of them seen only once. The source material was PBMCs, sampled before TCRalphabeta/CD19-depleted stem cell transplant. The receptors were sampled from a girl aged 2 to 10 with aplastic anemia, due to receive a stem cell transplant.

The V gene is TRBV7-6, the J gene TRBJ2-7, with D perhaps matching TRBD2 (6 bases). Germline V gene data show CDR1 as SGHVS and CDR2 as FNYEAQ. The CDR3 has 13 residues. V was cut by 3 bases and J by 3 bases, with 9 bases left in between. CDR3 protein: CASSFGDFYEQYF. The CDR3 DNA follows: TGTGCCAGCAGCTTTGGGGACTTCTACGAGCAGTACTTC.

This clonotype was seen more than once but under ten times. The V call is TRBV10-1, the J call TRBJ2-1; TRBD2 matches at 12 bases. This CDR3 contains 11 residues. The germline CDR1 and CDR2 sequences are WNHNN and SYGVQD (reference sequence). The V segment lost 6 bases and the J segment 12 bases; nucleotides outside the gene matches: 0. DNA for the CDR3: TGCGCCAGCAGGGGACTAGCGGGGCAGTTCTTC. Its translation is CASRGLAGQFF.

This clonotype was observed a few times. The CDR3 is CASSQDGDSYNEQFF. The CDR3 nucleotides read TGCGCCAGCAGCCAGGACGGGGATTCCTACAATGAGCAGTTCTTC. The gene calls are TRBV5-1 and TRBJ2-1, with a possible D match to TRBD2 (5 bases). Trimming removed 4 bases from V and 1 base from J, with 12 bases in between. Germline V CDR1 and CDR2: SGHRS, YFSETQ. The CDR3 consists of 15 residues.

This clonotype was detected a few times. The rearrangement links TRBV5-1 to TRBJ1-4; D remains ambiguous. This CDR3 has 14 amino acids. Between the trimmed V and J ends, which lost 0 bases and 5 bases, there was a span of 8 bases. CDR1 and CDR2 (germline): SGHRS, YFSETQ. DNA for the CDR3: TGCGCCAGCAGCTTGGAGCGTAGGAATGAAAAACTGTTTTTT. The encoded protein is CASSLERRNEKLFF. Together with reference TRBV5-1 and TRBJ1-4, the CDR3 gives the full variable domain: KAGVTQTPRYLIKTRGQQVTLSCSPISGHRSVSWYQQTPGQGLQFLFEYFSETQRNKGNFPGRFSGRQFSNSRSEMNVSTLELGDSALYLCASSLERRNEKLFFGSGTQLSVL.

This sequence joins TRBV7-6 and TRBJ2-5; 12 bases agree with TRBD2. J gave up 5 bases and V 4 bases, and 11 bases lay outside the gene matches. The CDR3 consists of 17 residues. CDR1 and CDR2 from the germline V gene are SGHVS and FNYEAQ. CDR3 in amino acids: CASSSAGLAGFRETQYF. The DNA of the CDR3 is TGTGCCAGCAGCTCCGCCGGACTAGCGGGATTCCGTGAGACCCAGTACTTC.

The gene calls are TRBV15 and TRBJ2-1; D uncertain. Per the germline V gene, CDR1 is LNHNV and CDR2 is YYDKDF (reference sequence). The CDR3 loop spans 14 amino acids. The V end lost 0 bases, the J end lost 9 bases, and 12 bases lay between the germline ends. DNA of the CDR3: TGTGCCACCAGCAGAGAGCAGGATATCGGTGAGCAGTTCTTC. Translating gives CATSREQDIGEQFF.

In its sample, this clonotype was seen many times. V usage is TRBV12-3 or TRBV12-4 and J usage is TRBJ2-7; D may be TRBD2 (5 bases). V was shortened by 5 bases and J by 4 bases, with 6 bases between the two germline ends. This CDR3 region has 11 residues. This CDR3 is CASSRGYEQYF. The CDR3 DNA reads TGTGCCAGCAGTCGGGGATACGAGCAGTACTTC.

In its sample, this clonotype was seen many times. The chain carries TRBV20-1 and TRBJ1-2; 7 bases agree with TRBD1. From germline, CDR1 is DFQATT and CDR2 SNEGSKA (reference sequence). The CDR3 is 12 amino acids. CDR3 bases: TGCAGAACATTCGGACAGGCAGGAGGCTACACCTTC. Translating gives CRTFGQAGGYTF.

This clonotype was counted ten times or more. In DNA, the CDR3 is TGTGCCAGCACGGACTTTGGTTCCACTGAAGCTTTCTTT. Its translation: CASTDFGSTEAFF. V gene TRBV7-9 combines with J gene TRBJ1-1; D gene ambiguous. The CDR3 contains 13 residues. Trimming shortened V by 7 bases and J by 4 bases, and 13 bases separated the two germline ends. Germline CDR1 and CDR2: SEHNR and FQNEAQ (reference sequence).

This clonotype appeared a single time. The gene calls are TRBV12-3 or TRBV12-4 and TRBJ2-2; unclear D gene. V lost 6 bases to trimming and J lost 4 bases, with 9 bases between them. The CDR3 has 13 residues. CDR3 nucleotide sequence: TGTGCCAGCAGGTCCCTAGGCACCGGGGAGCTGTTTTTT. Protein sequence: CASRSLGTGELFF.

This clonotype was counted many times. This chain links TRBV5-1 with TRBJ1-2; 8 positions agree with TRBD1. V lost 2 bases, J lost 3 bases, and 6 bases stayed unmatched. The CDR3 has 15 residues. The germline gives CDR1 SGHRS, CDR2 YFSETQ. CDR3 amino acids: CASSLIQGAYYGYTF. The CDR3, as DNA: TGCGCCAGCAGCTTAATCCAGGGGGCGTACTATGGCTACACCTTC.

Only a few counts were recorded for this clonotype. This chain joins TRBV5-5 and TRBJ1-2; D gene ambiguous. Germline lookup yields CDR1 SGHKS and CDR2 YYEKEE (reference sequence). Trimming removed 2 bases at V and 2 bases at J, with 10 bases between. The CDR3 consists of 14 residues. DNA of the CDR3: TGTGCCAGCAGCTTTTCGGGAGTGAACTATGGCTACACCTTC. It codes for CASSFSGVNYGYTF.

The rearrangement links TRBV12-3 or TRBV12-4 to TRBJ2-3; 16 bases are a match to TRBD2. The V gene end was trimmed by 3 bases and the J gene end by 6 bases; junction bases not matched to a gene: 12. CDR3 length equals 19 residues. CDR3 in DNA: TGTGCCAGCAGTTTTCGTTTCGCGGGACTAGCGGGGGGGCCGGATACGCAGTATTTT. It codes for CASSFRFAGLAGGPDTQYF.

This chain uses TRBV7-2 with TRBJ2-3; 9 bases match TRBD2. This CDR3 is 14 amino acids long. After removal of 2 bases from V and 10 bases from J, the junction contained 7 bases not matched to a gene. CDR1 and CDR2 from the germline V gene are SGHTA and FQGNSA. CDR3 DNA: TGTGCCAGCAGCTTACGTCTAGCGGGGTCCCCGCAGTATTTT. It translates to CASSLRLAGSPQYF.

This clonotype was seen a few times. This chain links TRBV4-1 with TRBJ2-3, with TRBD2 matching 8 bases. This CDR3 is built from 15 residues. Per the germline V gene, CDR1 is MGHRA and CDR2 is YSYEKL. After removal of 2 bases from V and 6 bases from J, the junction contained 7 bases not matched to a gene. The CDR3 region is CASSQIGGATDTQYF. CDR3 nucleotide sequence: TGCGCCAGCAGCCAAATCGGGGGGGCGACCGATACGCAGTATTTT.

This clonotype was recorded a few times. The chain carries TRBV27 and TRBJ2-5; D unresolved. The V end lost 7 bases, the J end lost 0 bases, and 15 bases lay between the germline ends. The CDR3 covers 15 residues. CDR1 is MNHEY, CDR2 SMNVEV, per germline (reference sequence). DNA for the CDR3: TGTGCCAGCAAAACAGTGTTAATAAACCAAGAGACCCAGTACTTC. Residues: CASKTVLINQETQYF.

The CDR3 bases are TGCGCCAGCAGCTTCGGGCAGGGATTCTACGAGCAGTACTTC. This encodes CASSFGQGFYEQYF. This chain uses TRBV5-1 with TRBJ2-7, with D maybe TRBD1 (5 bases). Looked up from germline, CDR1 is SGHRS and CDR2 is YFSETQ. Trimming shortened V by 2 bases and J by 3 bases, and 12 bases separated the two germline ends. The CDR3 is 14 amino acids.

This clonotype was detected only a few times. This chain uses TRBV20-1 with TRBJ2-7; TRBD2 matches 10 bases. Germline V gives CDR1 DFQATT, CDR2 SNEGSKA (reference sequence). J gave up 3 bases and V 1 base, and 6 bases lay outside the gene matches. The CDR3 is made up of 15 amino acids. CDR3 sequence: CSARVGTSANYEQYF. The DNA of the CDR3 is TGCAGTGCTAGAGTAGGGACTAGCGCCAACTACGAGCAGTACTTC.

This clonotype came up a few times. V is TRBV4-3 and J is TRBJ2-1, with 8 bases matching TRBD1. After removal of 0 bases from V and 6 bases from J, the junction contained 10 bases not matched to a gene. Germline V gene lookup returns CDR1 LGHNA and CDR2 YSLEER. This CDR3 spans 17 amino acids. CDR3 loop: CASSQDWETGEVNEQFF. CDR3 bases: TGCGCCAGCAGCCAAGATTGGGAGACAGGGGAGGTCAATGAGCAGTTCTTC.